This T cell receptor (beta chain) was sequenced for a study of memory CD4+ T cells and cytomegalovirus serostatus. General study results and limits: Repertoires predicted CMV serostatus with median bootstrapped AUC of about 0.94. The CMV-associated TCR signature appears largely within the CD4+ memory repertoire. Of about 150 reported CMV TCRbeta sequences, just over 65 were found in memory CD4+ repertoires.

The CDR3 loop spans 17 amino acids. Assay: immunoSEQ multiplex PCR; the TCRdb copy retains only in-frame clones and omits some. The sample lists about 53,000 clones, roughly 77% seen once, with approximately 1% in the top ten. The sort gate was single viable CD3+CD4+CD8-CD45RO+ cells for memory CD4+ T cells. Donors' CMV status reflects serum IgG against pp150, pp28, p38, p52. Of note for this clone: Its antigen is currently unknown.

The sequenced material came from memory CD4+ T cells from blood. This TCR was sampled from an adult in good health and CMV-seronegative. V and J are TRBV21-1 and TRBJ2-4; TRBD2, as called in the table, went unchecked against the DNA. TRBV21-1 has pseudogene status. CDR3 loop: CASKREMEGLAKNIQYF. The CDR3 coding sequence is TGTGCCAGCAAGCGGGAGATGGAGGGGTTAGCCAAAAACATTCAGTACTTC.